This T cell receptor (beta chain) was recorded in a study of CD8 T cells in Susac syndrome. Study-level results: Clonal expansion did not appear in Susac syndrome CD4+ T cell repertoires. The study acknowledged a relatively small number of individuals in its TCR sequencing and HLA analysis.

From blood CD8+ and CD4+ T cells, TCR beta sequences were generated. Negative isolation yielded the CD8+ and CD4+ T cells, while FACS enriched the TEMRA cells. On this clonotype itself: Its antigen remains unknown.

RNA in amounts of about 0.5 to 1 ug was reverse transcribed with random hexamers. TCRdb called the immunoSEQ multiplex PCR reads again in MiXCR, with one record for every CDR3 protein. The sample carries roughly 140,000 distinct CDR3 sequences, under 97% recorded once. The CDR3 has 16 residues. Trimming cost V 0 bases and J 6 bases; bases outside gene matches: 8. Germline CDR1 SGHTA, CDR2 FQGNSA. The sequencing sample was made of CD4+ T cells from PBMCs. This receptor was obtained from a human donor with Susac syndrome. This chain joins TRBV7-2 and TRBJ2-5; 9 nucleotides line up with TRBD1. The CDR3 DNA follows: TGTGCCAGCAGCTTAGCCTCGACAGGGGGGATGAAGACCCAGTACTTC. Translation gives CASSLASTGGMKTQYF.